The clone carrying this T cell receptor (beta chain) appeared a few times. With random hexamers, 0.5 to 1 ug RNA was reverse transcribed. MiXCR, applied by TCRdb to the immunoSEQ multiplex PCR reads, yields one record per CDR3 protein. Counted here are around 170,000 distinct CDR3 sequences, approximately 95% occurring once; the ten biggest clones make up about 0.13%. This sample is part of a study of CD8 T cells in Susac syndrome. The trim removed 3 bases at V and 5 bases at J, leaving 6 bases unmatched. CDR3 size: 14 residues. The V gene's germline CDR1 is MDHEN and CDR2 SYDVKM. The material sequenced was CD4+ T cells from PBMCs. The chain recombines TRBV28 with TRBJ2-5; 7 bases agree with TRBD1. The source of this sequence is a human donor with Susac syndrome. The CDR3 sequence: CASSFSGGRETQYF. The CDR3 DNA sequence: TGTGCCAGCAGTTTTTCAGGGGGTCGGGAGACCCAGTACTTC. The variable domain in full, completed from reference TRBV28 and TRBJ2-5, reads DVKVTQSSRYLVKRTGEKVFLECVQDMDHENMFWYRQDPGLGLRLIYFSYDVKMKEKGDIPEGYSVSREKKERFSLILESASTNQTSMYLCASSFSGGRETQYFGPGTRLLVL.